The 8 T cell receptor beta chains presented below share a single source sample, sequenced in a study of T cell repertoires in cytomegalovirus infection. These receptors have no known antigen. Each CDR3 protein gets one entry after TCRdb re-called the reads with MiXCR. This table holds 200,000 to 250,000 distinct CDR3 sequences, about 40% found once. The specimen was CD8+ T cells from cultured PBMCs, collected from culture after CMV antigen stimulation. Receptors originate from a human donor in good health (CMV status not recorded). Some clones in this sample may be carry-over from other donors' samples.

This clonotype was seen only once. The gene calls are TRBV6-5 and TRBJ2-1; a weak D match, TRBD2 (5 bases). V was clipped by 7 bases and J by 4 bases, with 14 bases between them. Germline V gene lookup returns CDR1 MNHEY and CDR2 SVGAGI. This CDR3 is built from 14 residues. The DNA of the CDR3 is TGTGCCAGCATGATAAGCGGTGCATACAATGAGCAGTTCTTC. Protein sequence: CASMISGAYNEQFF.

The gene calls are TRBV19 and TRBJ2-2; 8 nucleotides match TRBD1. CDR1 and CDR2 from the germline V gene are LNHDA and SQIVND (reference sequence). V lost 4 bases, J lost 5 bases, and 6 bases stayed unmatched. This CDR3 has 15 residues. The CDR3 sequence is CASSTGGGGTGELFF. The CDR3 DNA reads as TGTGCCAGTAGTACAGGGGGCGGTGGGACCGGGGAGCTGTTTTTT.

The chain uses TRBV7-3 and TRBJ1-1; D is uncertain. The V gene's germline CDR1 is SGHTA and CDR2 FQGTGA. This CDR3 contains 13 residues. Trimming took off 3 bases at V and 7 bases at J, with 12 bases between the two ends. Written as DNA, the CDR3 is TGTGCCAGCAGCTTGAATGGCGCCAGTGAAGCTTTCTTT. Translation gives CASSLNGASEAFF. Full variable domain (missing parts from reference TRBV7-3 and TRBJ1-1): GAGVSQTPSNKVTEKGKYVELRCDPISGHTALYWYRQSLGQGPEFLIYFQGTGAADDSGLPNDRFFAVRPEGSVSTLKIQRTERGDSAVYLCASSLNGASEAFFGQGTRLTVV.

The rearrangement links TRBV28 to TRBJ2-5, with TRBD2 matching over 10 bases. The V and J ends lost 7 bases and 5 bases, in that order; junction bases with no gene match: 7. In germline, CDR1 is MDHEN, CDR2 SYDVKM. The CDR3 contains 14 residues. The DNA of the CDR3 is TGTGCCAGCAACCGGAGCGGGAGGGCCGAGACCCAGTACTTC. It encodes CASNRSGRAETQYF.

The rearrangement uses TRBV7-9 and TRBJ2-7; 7 bases map to TRBD1. Trimming cost V 6 bases and J 4 bases; bases outside gene matches: 12. From germline, CDR1 is SEHNR and CDR2 FQNEAQ (reference sequence). CDR3 length: 15 amino acids. Here the CDR3 DNA reads TGTGCCAGCAGTCCTGGACAGGAAAGGCCTTACGAGCAGTACTTC. It is translated as CASSPGQERPYEQYF.

This clonotype was seen many times. The chain links TRBV4-1 to TRBJ1-2, with TRBD1 as a possible D gene (5 bases). CDR1 MGHRA and CDR2 YSYEKL come from the germline V gene. The ends were cut back, 1 base at V and 0 bases at J, with 9 bases in the middle. This CDR3 comprises 15 residues. CDR3 loop: CASSQATGSNYGYTF. CDR3 bases: TGCGCCAGCAGCCAAGCCACAGGCTCTAACTATGGCTACACCTTC.

V usage is TRBV27 and J usage is TRBJ2-3; D is possibly TRBD2 (7 bases). Trimming stripped 8 bases from V and 4 bases from J, with 16 bases between. Germline loops: CDR1 MNHEY, CDR2 SMNVEV (reference sequence). This CDR3 has 14 amino acids. This chain's CDR3 is CASVGGGRADTQYF. CDR3 coding DNA: TGTGCCAGCGTTGGGGGGGGCAGGGCAGATACGCAGTATTTT.

This clonotype was detected once. The missing conserved phenylalanine or tryptophan at the end of this CDR3 makes a read error likely. V gene TRBV12-3 or TRBV12-4 combines with J gene TRBJ1-5; TRBD1 matches 9 bases. After removal of 5 bases from V and 7 bases from J, the junction contained 6 bases not matched to a gene. The CDR3 totals 14 residues. In DNA form, the CDR3 reads TGTGCCAGCAGTCCAACAGGGGGCACGCAGCCCCAGCATTCT. Its protein is CASSPTGGTQPQHS.